This TCR beta chain originates from a study of cytomegalovirus exposure and HLA in healthy donors. Notes on the study in general: Rare TCR sequences dominated, though some public TCRs recurred in many donors.

The donors were members of the validation cohort, which comprised 120 subjects and was separate from the first cohort of 600 to 850 subjects. Remarks on this clone: Its specificity is not known.

The protocol was immunoSEQ multiplex PCR, while the TCRdb copy is restricted to in-frame clones and leaves out a portion. The data show 150,000 or so clones, roughly 89% seen once. The sequence came from a woman between 18 and 29 years old in good health and CMV-seropositive. Material for sequencing was PBMCs.

CDR3 sequence (DNA): TGTGCCAGCAGCCCGGGACAGGGTTTGAACACTGAAGCTTTCTTT. Protein: CASSPGQGLNTEAFF. The gene calls are TRBV13 and TRBJ1-1; 9 nucleotides agree with TRBD1. V shed 5 bases, J shed 0 bases, and the junction held 4 bases outside the gene matches. The CDR3 has 15 residues. In germline, CDR1 is PRHDT, CDR2 FYEKMQ (reference sequence).